Below are 26 T cell receptor beta chains sequenced from a single sample in a study of blood T cell repertoires in COVID-19. The data were produced by immunoSEQ multiplex PCR, yet TCRdb's version contains in-frame clones alone and is incomplete. The sample has 210,000 or so clones, 80% to 90% seen once. The specimen was peripheral blood. The origin of the receptors is a man younger than 30 with active or convalescent COVID-19.

The gene calls are TRBV7-3 and TRBJ2-2; 11 bases fit TRBD2. This CDR3 comprises 15 residues. Germline V lookup: CDR1 SGHTA, CDR2 FQGTGA. J gave up 4 bases and V 4 bases, and 2 bases lay outside the gene matches. Written as DNA, the CDR3 is TGTGCCAGCAGCTCAGGACTAGCGGGCACCGGGGAGCTGTTTTTT. Protein sequence: CASSSGLAGTGELFF.

This clone has a single count. V and J are TRBV5-5 and TRBJ1-2; 9 nucleotides agree with TRBD1. This CDR3 is 18 amino acids long. Germline assignment: CDR1 SGHKS and CDR2 YYEKEE (reference sequence). The J segment lost 4 bases and the V segment lost 0 bases, leaving 13 bases of the junction unmatched. The DNA for the CDR3 is TGTGCCAGCAGCTTGGTTTTACCGGCACAGGGGGCCTTCTATGGCTACACCTTC. It is translated as CASSLVLPAQGAFYGYTF.

The V and J genes are TRBV27 and TRBJ1-6; 7 bases align to TRBD1. This CDR3 has 13 amino acids. Germline V gene data show CDR1 as MNHEY and CDR2 as SMNVEV (reference sequence). V shed 2 bases and J 9 bases; nucleotides not matched to a gene: 1. CDR3: CASSLNRGSPLHF. CDR3 bases: TGTGCCAGCAGTTTAAACAGGGGTTCACCCCTCCACTTT.

The V gene is TRBV4-2, the J gene TRBJ2-2; D is unresolved. Germline CDR1 is LGHNA and CDR2 is YNFKEQ. The V end lost 2 bases, the J end lost 3 bases, and 4 bases lay between the germline ends. The CDR3 extends over 13 amino acids. The CDR3 DNA is TGTGCCAGCAGCCAACGGGACACCGGGGAGCTGTTTTTT. Its protein is CASSQRDTGELFF.

The V gene is TRBV6-5, the J gene TRBJ2-7; no clear D. The CDR3 contains 14 residues. The germline V and J ends were trimmed by 7 bases and 4 bases, with 17 bases remaining between them. The germline V gene has CDR1 MNHEY and CDR2 SVGAGI. The CDR3, as DNA: TGTGCCAGCACTATTTCAGCGTCTGATTACGAGCAGTACTTC. Its translation is CASTISASDYEQYF.

This sequence joins TRBV10-3 and TRBJ2-1; D is perhaps TRBD1 (7 bases). The CDR3 has 12 residues. V shed 10 bases and J shed 7 bases, with 14 bases lying between them. CDR1 and CDR2 (germline): ENHRY, SYGVKD. The CDR3 spells CATLPGGNEQFF. CDR3 DNA: TGTGCCACCCTACCAGGGGGGAATGAGCAGTTCTTC.

This chain links TRBV3-1 (or the pseudogene TRBV3-2) with TRBJ1-1, with D possibly matching TRBD1 (5 bases). Trimming shortened V by 0 bases and J by 4 bases, and 12 bases separated the two germline ends. The CDR3 consists of 15 residues. Germline V gene sequence: CDR1 LGHDT, CDR2 YNNKEL (reference sequence). The CDR3 region is CASSQDQPGGTEAFF. CDR3 nucleotide sequence: TGTGCCAGCAGCCAAGATCAGCCGGGGGGCACTGAAGCTTTCTTT.

The chain combines TRBV7-2 with TRBJ2-7, with TRBD2 matching over 8 bases. The germline gives CDR1 SGHTA, CDR2 FQGNSA. V was clipped by 5 bases and J by 3 bases; unmatched bases: 12. The CDR3 totals 16 residues. CDR3 region: CASSQTSLAGFYEQYF. The CDR3 DNA follows: TGTGCCAGCAGCCAAACCTCTCTAGCGGGCTTCTACGAGCAGTACTTC.

This chain connects TRBV4-3 to TRBJ2-2, with D perhaps TRBD1 (5 bases). The CDR3 loop spans 16 amino acids. With 0 bases removed from V and 6 bases from J, the gap between germline ends came to 14 bases. Germline CDR1 reads LGHNA; CDR2 reads YSLEER. DNA for the CDR3: TGCGCCAGCAGCCAAGATCGGGCAGGGTGGGCCGGGGAGCTGTTTTTT. Encoded protein: CASSQDRAGWAGELFF.

The chain has TRBV6-2 or TRBV6-3 and TRBJ2-7; D call uncertain. The V end was cut by 6 bases, the J end by 2 bases, with 5 bases between. CDR3 length: 11 residues. In germline, CDR1 is MNHEY, CDR2 SVGEGT. CDR3 nucleotides: TGTGCCAGCAGCAACACCTACGAGCAGTACTTC. Translating it yields CASSNTYEQYF.

The rearrangement links TRBV18 to TRBJ2-7; tentative D call: TRBD1 (5 bases). This CDR3 has 14 residues. Trimming cost V 2 bases and J 1 base, with 9 bases left between them. Germline V gene lookup returns CDR1 KGHSH and CDR2 LQKENI. The CDR3 sequence: CASSPDSQSYEQYF. The CDR3 nucleotides are TGTGCCAGCTCACCAGACAGCCAATCCTACGAGCAGTACTTC.

This rearrangement joins TRBV14 to TRBJ2-2, with 7 bases identical to TRBD2. The junction had 14 bases not matched to a gene; V was cut back by 3 bases and J by 4 bases. Germline assignment: CDR1 SGHDN and CDR2 FVKESK. The CDR3 is 18 amino acids. The CDR3, as DNA: TGTGCCAGCAGCCAGGGAGGGTTTACAGAGCCCTTCACCGGGGAGCTGTTTTTT. It yields the protein CASSQGGFTEPFTGELFF.

This chain links TRBV10-1 with TRBJ2-1; the match to TRBD1 covers 7 bases. Germline lookup yields CDR1 WNHNN and CDR2 SYGVQD (reference sequence). The CDR3 is 13 amino acids. Trimming removed 5 bases from V and 9 bases from J; junction bases left unmatched: 7. The CDR3 sequence: CASSQTRTGEQFF. The CDR3 DNA follows: TGCGCCAGCAGTCAAACTAGGACAGGTGAGCAGTTCTTC.

This clone was recorded only once. The CDR3 loop reads CASSHLTSRGTQYF. CDR3 sequence (DNA): TGTGCCAGCAGCCATCTGACTAGTCGCGGGACCCAGTACTTC. The chain joins TRBV7-9 to TRBJ2-5; maybe TRBD2 (6 bases). Trimming shortened V by 5 bases and J by 7 bases, and 17 bases separated the two germline ends. The CDR3 has 14 amino acids. In germline, CDR1 is SEHNR, CDR2 FQNEAQ (reference sequence).

The gene calls are TRBV19 and TRBJ1-3; possibly TRBD1 for D (6 bases). The CDR3 consists of 16 residues. CDR1 and CDR2 from the germline V gene are LNHDA and SQIVND (reference sequence). The germline V and J ends were trimmed by 3 bases and 2 bases, with 14 bases remaining between them. CDR3 DNA sequence: TGTGCCAGTAGTATCGTCCAGGGGCCGGCTGGAAACACCATATATTTT. This gives the protein CASSIVQGPAGNTIYF.

Comments on this clone: The sample holds other DNA sequences that translate to the same CDR3. The genes are TRBV7-9 and TRBJ1-4, with D possibly being TRBD1 (5 bases). The CDR3 contains 15 residues. Per germline, CDR1 SEHNR and CDR2 FQNEAQ (reference sequence). The V gene lost 1 base and the J gene lost 5 bases, with 11 bases spanning the gap. The CDR3 spells CASSLGRGSNEKLFF. The CDR3 DNA sequence: TGTGCCAGCAGCTTAGGGAGGGGCTCAAATGAAAAACTGTTTTTT. Filled out from reference TRBV7-9 and TRBJ1-4, the complete variable domain reads DTGVSQNPRHKITKRGQNVTFRCDPISEHNRLYWYRQTLGQGPEFLTYFQNEAQLEKSRLLSDRFSAERPKGSFSTLEIQRTEQGDSAMYLCASSLGRGSNEKLFFGSGTQLSVL.

This clone appeared once. The chain joins TRBV24-1 to TRBJ2-2; no firm D call. The CDR3 length is 15 residues. V was pared by 4 bases and J by 0 bases, with 8 bases between. Germline V gene lookup returns CDR1 KGHDR and CDR2 SFDVKD. The CDR3 loop reads CATSEARTNTGELFF. CDR3 sequence (DNA): TGTGCCACCAGTGAGGCACGAACGAACACCGGGGAGCTGTTTTTT.

J is TRBJ2-5 and V is TRBV7-9; the D is unclear. Germline loops: CDR1 SEHNR, CDR2 FQNEAQ (reference sequence). The length of the CDR3 is 12 residues. The ends were cut back, 5 bases at V and 4 bases at J, with 8 bases in the middle. The CDR3 loop reads CASSQELETQYF. In DNA form, the CDR3 reads TGTGCCAGCAGCCAGGAATTAGAGACCCAGTACTTC.

The chain recombines TRBV28 with TRBJ2-7; 7 nucleotides match TRBD1. CDR1 MDHEN and CDR2 SYDVKM come from the germline V gene. V shed 5 bases and J 6 bases; nucleotides not matched to a gene: 7. This CDR3 has 13 residues. CDR3 in DNA: TGTGCCAGCAGTGCACCGGGACAGTTCGAGCAGTACTTC. Translating it yields CASSAPGQFEQYF.

This clone was picked up one time. J is TRBJ2-2 and V is TRBV30; D may be TRBD2 (5 bases). This CDR3 has 13 residues. The germline V gene encodes CDR1 GTSNPN and CDR2 SVGIG (reference sequence). Trimming took 3 bases from V and 6 from J, leaving 11 bases between them. The CDR3 here is CAWSGVWAGELFF. The CDR3 DNA reads as TGTGCCTGGAGCGGGGTTTGGGCCGGGGAGCTGTTTTTT.

In DNA form, the CDR3 reads TGTGCCTGGAGTAGTGGGATAGCGGGAGTAGGGGAGCTGTTTTTT. Its translation is CAWSSGIAGVGELFF. The chain has TRBV30 and TRBJ2-2; 9 bases line up with TRBD2. From germline, CDR1 is GTSNPN and CDR2 SVGIG (reference sequence). The CDR3 covers 15 residues. J gave up 8 bases and V 2 bases, and 9 bases lay outside the gene matches. Full variable domain (outside the CDR3, taken from reference TRBV30 and TRBJ2-2): SQTIHQWPATLVQPVGSPLSLECTVEGTSNPNLYWYRQAAGRGLQLLFYSVGIGQISSEVPQNLSASRPQDRQFILSSKKLLLSDSGFYLCAWSSGIAGVGELFFGEGSRLTVL.

The V and J genes are TRBV2 and TRBJ1-1; TRBD1 agrees at 7 bases. Germline lookup yields CDR1 SNHLY and CDR2 FYNNEI. J gave up 0 bases and V 4 bases, and 8 bases lay outside the gene matches. The CDR3 length is 16 residues. CDR3 nucleotides: TGTGCCAGCAGTGTTGACAGGGTAATTTTGAACACTGAAGCTTTCTTT. Its translation is CASSVDRVILNTEAFF.

A word on this clone: At one end the junction does not follow the germline gene, possibly because of a read error. The chain links TRBV7-7 to TRBJ1-2; TRBD1 aligns across 9 bases. The CDR3 contains 17 residues. The germline CDR1 and CDR2 sequences are SSHAT and FNYEAQ (reference sequence). CDR3 in amino acids: CASSPIAKSGTGNGYTF. Here the CDR3 DNA reads TGTGCTAGCAGCCCAATAGCCAAGTCGGGGACAGGGAATGGCTACACCTTC.

The rearrangement links TRBV6-5 to TRBJ2-1; TRBD2 might be the D (7 bases). Germline V lookup: CDR1 MNHEY, CDR2 SVGAGI. The CDR3 has 14 residues. The V and J ends lost 0 bases and 10 bases respectively, with 13 bases between them. CDR3 nucleotide sequence: TGTGCCAGCAGTTACTCAGGGGGGGTGGGGGAGCAGTTCTTC. It codes for CASSYSGGVGEQFF.

This chain links TRBV28 with TRBJ1-3, with TRBD1 identical over 8 bases. Germline V gene data show CDR1 as MDHEN and CDR2 as SYDVKM. This CDR3 has 14 residues. Trimming cost V 4 bases and J 4 bases; bases outside gene matches: 3. In DNA, the CDR3 is TGTGCCAGCAGTTCAGGACAGGGCGGAAACACCATATATTTT. Encoded protein: CASSSGQGGNTIYF.

This clone turned up a few times. The chain recombines TRBV2 with TRBJ2-2; the D is unclear. This CDR3 has 15 amino acids. Trimming cost V 3 bases and J 1 base, with 9 bases left between them. Germline lookup yields CDR1 SNHLY and CDR2 FYNNEI. CDR3 sequence reads: CASSDPRKNTGELFF. The DNA for the CDR3 is TGTGCCAGCAGTGATCCGCGTAAGAACACCGGGGAGCTGTTTTTT.